This T cell receptor (beta chain) was profiled in a study of blood T cell repertoires in COVID-19. Study context: Samples taken during acute and convalescent COVID-19 were collected in the United States, Italy and Spain. In each case, the material was cDNA or gDNA derived from T cells, B-cell-depleted T cells, or PBMCs.

Germline loops: CDR1 SGHAT, CDR2 FQNNGV. The V gene lost 3 bases and the J gene lost 0 bases, with 15 bases spanning the gap. The CDR3 spans 18 residues. Authors' data handling: By means of reference gene primer amplification, nucleated cell counts were estimated. Sequencing used immunoSEQ multiplex PCR; TCRdb keeps in-frame clones, though not all of them. The DNA gave D and trimming, while V, J and clone size come from that table. Of 100,000 to 120,000 clones listed, around 74% are singletons. The receptor's source is a woman aged 70-85 years with acute or convalescent COVID-19. The source material was peripheral blood. This chain links TRBV11-2 with TRBJ2-6; perhaps TRBD1 as D (6 bases). The CDR3 is CASSLTRGTLSGANVLTF. The CDR3, as DNA: TGTGCCAGCAGCTTGACCAGGGGCACTCTCTCTGGGGCCAACGTCCTGACTTTC. The whole variable domain, filled in from reference TRBV11-2 and TRBJ2-6, reads EAGVAQSPRYKIIEKRQSVAFWCNPISGHATLYWYQQILGQGPKLLIQFQNNGVVDDSQLPKDRFSAERLKGVDSTLKIQPAKLEDSAVYLCASSLTRGTLSGANVLTFGAGSRLTVL.